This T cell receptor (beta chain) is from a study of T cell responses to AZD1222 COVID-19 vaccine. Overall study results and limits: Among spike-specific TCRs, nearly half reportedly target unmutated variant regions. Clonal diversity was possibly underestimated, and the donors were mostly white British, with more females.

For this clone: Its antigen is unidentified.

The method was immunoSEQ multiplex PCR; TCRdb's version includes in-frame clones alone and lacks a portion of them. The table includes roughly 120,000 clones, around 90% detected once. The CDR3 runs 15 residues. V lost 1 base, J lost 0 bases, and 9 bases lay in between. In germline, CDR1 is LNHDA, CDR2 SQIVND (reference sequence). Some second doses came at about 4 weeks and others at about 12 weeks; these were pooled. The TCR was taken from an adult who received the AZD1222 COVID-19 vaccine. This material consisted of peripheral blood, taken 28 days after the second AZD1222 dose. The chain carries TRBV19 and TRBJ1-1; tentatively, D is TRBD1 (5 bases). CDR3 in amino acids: CASSIGQSVNTEAFF. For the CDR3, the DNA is TGTGCCAGTAGTATAGGACAGTCGGTGAACACTGAAGCTTTCTTT.